The 26 T cell receptor beta chains below were found in one sample sequenced in a study of graft-versus-host responses after intestinal transplantation. Using immunoSEQ multiplex PCR, the repertoire was profiled, and TCRdb retains in-frame clones only, with some absent. Among about 43,000 clones listed, about 95% were seen once. Sequencing used PBMCs, obtained approximately 360 days after intestinal transplant. The receptors originated from a human patient who received an intestinal transplant, so some T cells may come from the graft donor.

The chain employs TRBV12-5 and TRBJ2-1; 10 bases match TRBD1. The V segment lost 2 bases and the J segment 12 bases; nucleotides outside the gene matches: 10. The CDR3 covers 15 residues. Germline V CDR1 and CDR2: LGHNT, FRNRAP. CDR3 in amino acids: CASGLSLGQGRVQFF. The DNA of the CDR3 is TGTGCTAGTGGTTTGTCATTGGGACAGGGGAGGGTGCAGTTCTTC.

This rearrangement joins TRBV6-1 to TRBJ1-3; D is uncertain. V lost 1 base, J lost 6 bases, and 10 bases lay in between. The germline CDR1 and CDR2 sequences are MNHNS and SASEGT. This CDR3 spans 14 amino acids. CDR3 nucleotide sequence: TGTGCCAGCAGTGAAGGAGTTTTCGCAAACACCATATATTTT. Encoded protein: CASSEGVFANTIYF.

The J gene is TRBJ1-5, the V gene TRBV6-9; D not certain. Germline V gene data show CDR1 as MNHGY and CDR2 as SVAAGI. There are 12 residues in the CDR3. The V gene lost 3 bases and the J gene lost 5 bases, with 5 bases spanning the gap. The CDR3 here is CASSYVDQPQHF. In nucleotides, the CDR3 is TGTGCCAGCAGTTACGTGGATCAGCCCCAGCATTTT.

J is TRBJ2-1 and V is TRBV5-4, with 7 bases matching TRBD1. The ends lost 7 bases at V and 8 bases at J; junction bases unmatched: 9. CDR1 and CDR2 (germline): SGHNT, YYREEE (reference sequence). The CDR3 sequence is 13 residues long. The CDR3 here is CASGTGVFDEQFF. The CDR3 nucleotides are TGTGCCAGCGGCACAGGGGTGTTCGATGAGCAGTTCTTC.

The J gene is TRBJ2-2, the V gene TRBV19, with a weak D call TRBD1 (5 bases). Germline CDR1 reads LNHDA; CDR2 reads SQIVND (reference sequence). The CDR3 is made up of 15 amino acids. V shed 5 bases and J shed 0 bases, with 10 bases lying between them. The CDR3 sequence is CASSRDRSNTGELFF. The CDR3 DNA follows: TGTGCCAGTAGTCGAGACAGATCGAACACCGGGGAGCTGTTTTTT.

The chain recombines TRBV2 with TRBJ2-3, with TRBD2 identical over 10 bases. Germline V gives CDR1 SNHLY, CDR2 FYNNEI. J gave up 5 bases and V 7 bases, and 12 bases lay outside the gene matches. This CDR3 is built from 16 residues. In nucleotides, the CDR3 is TGTGCCAGCACCCTGGGACTAGCGAGACTGGGAGATACGCAGTATTTT. Encoded protein: CASTLGLARLGDTQYF.

The chain has TRBV18 and TRBJ1-4; D remains unclear. Germline CDR1 KGHSH, CDR2 LQKENI. V was shortened by 0 bases and J by 7 bases, with 12 bases between the two germline ends. There are 15 residues in the CDR3. CDR3 region: CASSPPSRSGEKLFF. CDR3 sequence (DNA): TGTGCCAGCTCACCACCGTCCAGGTCCGGTGAAAAACTGTTTTTT.

This chain joins TRBV4-1 and TRBJ1-1; D is possibly TRBD1 (5 bases). The germline V gene has CDR1 MGHRA and CDR2 YSYEKL. The CDR3 extends over 13 amino acids. V dropped 8 bases and J dropped 0 bases, with 10 bases sitting between them. This CDR3 is CASRGAVNTEAFF. The DNA for the CDR3 is TGCGCCAGCCGAGGGGCCGTGAACACTGAAGCTTTCTTT.

This chain joins TRBV5-5 and TRBJ2-5; the match to TRBD1 covers 7 bases. Germline V gene lookup returns CDR1 SGHKS and CDR2 YYEKEE (reference sequence). The length of the CDR3 is 14 residues. J was trimmed by 2 bases and V by 4 bases; bases with no gene match: 5. As DNA, the CDR3 is TGTGCCAGCAGCCCGGGACAGATTCAAGAGACCCAGTACTTC. This encodes CASSPGQIQETQYF.

The V and J genes are TRBV5-6 and TRBJ2-3, with 10 positions matching TRBD1. The CDR3 covers 17 residues. Germline V gives CDR1 SGHDT, CDR2 YYEEEE. After removal of 4 bases from V and 4 bases from J, the junction contained 12 bases not matched to a gene. The CDR3 is CASSLGVGQGKADTQYF. CDR3 bases: TGTGCCAGCAGCCTGGGGGTGGGACAGGGGAAGGCAGATACGCAGTATTTT.

The rearrangement links TRBV5-1 to TRBJ2-6; unclear D gene. V lost 4 bases and J 1 base, leaving 21 bases between the germline ends. The CDR3 consists of 19 residues. CDR1 and CDR2 from the germline V gene are SGHRS and YFSETQ. The chain's CDR3 is CASSNETLRWKSGANVLTF. The CDR3 nucleotides are TGCGCCAGCAGCAACGAGACACTGAGGTGGAAATCTGGGGCCAACGTCCTGACTTTC. Full variable domain (outside the CDR3, taken from reference TRBV5-1 and TRBJ2-6): KAGVTQTPRYLIKTRGQQVTLSCSPISGHRSVSWYQQTPGQGLQFLFEYFSETQRNKGNFPGRFSGRQFSNSRSEMNVSTLELGDSALYLCASSNETLRWKSGANVLTFGAGSRLTVL.

The chain combines TRBV19 with TRBJ2-1; TRBD2 matches 10 bases. This CDR3 contains 21 residues. V trimming: 11 bases; J trimming: 0 bases; junction bases outside the gene matches: 25. Germline V gene lookup returns CDR1 LNHDA and CDR2 SQIVND (reference sequence). DNA for the CDR3: TGTGCCGGTACCCTTAAATACGGGACTAGCGTGCGTCACCTCTCCTACAATGAGCAGTTCTTC. It translates to CAGTLKYGTSVRHLSYNEQFF.

In this sample, this clone turned up once. The DNA of the CDR3 is TGTGCCAGTACAAGGTTCTCGACTCTTCATGACTACACCTTC. It translates to CASTRFSTLHDYTF. This rearrangement joins TRBV19 to TRBJ1-2; D is ambiguous. CDR3 length equals 14 residues. Germline loops: CDR1 LNHDA, CDR2 SQIVND (reference sequence). V lost 7 bases, J lost 10 bases, and 22 bases lay in between.

Remarks on this clone: One junction end does not reproduce the germline sequence, and a read error may be involved. This chain connects TRBV7-2 to TRBJ2-1; D might be TRBD2 (7 bases). The germline gives CDR1 SGHTA, CDR2 FQGNSA. The CDR3 covers 16 residues. DNA of the CDR3: TGTGCCGGCAGCTTCACTTTGGGGGGGCCTATCGGGAAGCAGTTCTTC. This encodes CAGSFTLGGPIGKQFF.

The chain joins TRBV9 to TRBJ2-5, with D hard to call. There are 15 residues in the CDR3. The V gene's germline CDR1 is SGDLS and CDR2 YYNGEE. Trimming took 2 bases from V and 1 from J, leaving 12 bases between them. DNA for the CDR3: TGTGCCAGCAGCGTTTTAGACGCGGCCCAAGAGACCCAGTACTTC. This encodes CASSVLDAAQETQYF.

This clone was observed once. This sequence joins TRBV5-4 and TRBJ2-3; perhaps TRBD2 as D (6 bases). From germline, CDR1 is SGHNT and CDR2 YYREEE (reference sequence). CDR3 length: 18 amino acids. With 1 base removed from V and 2 bases from J, the gap between germline ends came to 20 bases. The CDR3 coding sequence is TGTGCCAGCAGCTTGTCCGCTACTAGCATCGGGGCCACAGATACGCAGTATTTT. As protein: CASSLSATSIGATDTQYF.

This chain connects TRBV5-1 to TRBJ2-7, with 10 bases that match TRBD2. The CDR3 spans 15 residues. Unmatched junction bases numbered 7, after V lost 0 bases and J lost 7 bases. Germline V lookup: CDR1 SGHRS, CDR2 YFSETQ. The chain's CDR3 is CASSLEGLAVWEQYF. In DNA, the CDR3 is TGCGCCAGCAGCTTGGAAGGACTAGCGGTTTGGGAGCAGTACTTC. Full variable domain (rest looked up from reference TRBV5-1 and TRBJ2-7): KAGVTQTPRYLIKTRGQQVTLSCSPISGHRSVSWYQQTPGQGLQFLFEYFSETQRNKGNFPGRFSGRQFSNSRSEMNVSTLELGDSALYLCASSLEGLAVWEQYFGPGTRLTVT.

The chain recombines TRBV11-2 with TRBJ1-1, with D possibly matching TRBD1 (5 bases). This CDR3 comprises 13 residues. With 4 bases removed from V and 7 bases from J, the gap between germline ends came to 13 bases. Germline V gene data show CDR1 as SGHAT and CDR2 as FQNNGV. DNA for the CDR3: TGTGCCAGCAGCTGGCGGGGCGGAGGTGAAGCTTTCTTT. Translated: CASSWRGGGEAFF.

This clone was found a few times. The rearrangement links TRBV6-4 to TRBJ2-3, with TRBD1 identical over 11 bases. V was pared by 4 bases and J by 4 bases, with 1 base of the junction left unmatched. This CDR3 contains 14 residues. Germline assignment: CDR1 MRHNA and CDR2 SNTAGT. The CDR3 DNA sequence: TGTGCCAGCAGTGGGACAGGGGGCGCAGATACGCAGTATTTT. It encodes CASSGTGGADTQYF.

V gene TRBV4-2 combines with J gene TRBJ1-5; the D is unclear. V was cut by 1 base and J by 7 bases, with 14 bases left in between. Germline lookup yields CDR1 LGHNA and CDR2 YNFKEQ. The CDR3 sequence is 15 residues long. The chain's CDR3 is CASSQAVGFGQPQHF. CDR3 sequence (DNA): TGTGCCAGCAGCCAAGCGGTAGGGTTCGGGCAGCCCCAGCATTTT.

The chain has TRBV29-1 and TRBJ2-5; 7 positions agree with TRBD1. This CDR3 region has 13 residues. With V trimmed by 7 bases and J by 4 bases, 9 bases remained unmatched. Looked up from germline, CDR1 is SQVTM and CDR2 is ANQGSEA. CDR3 sequence: CSAGTVMRETQYF. The CDR3 DNA reads TGCAGCGCCGGGACAGTGATGAGAGAGACCCAGTACTTC. The whole variable domain, filled in from reference TRBV29-1 and TRBJ2-5, reads SAVISQKPSRDICQRGTSLTIQCQVDSQVTMMFWYRQQPGQSLTLIATANQGSEATYESGFVIDKFPISRPNLTFSTLTVSNMSPEDSSIYLCSAGTVMRETQYFGPGTRLLVL.

V and J are TRBV6-6 and TRBJ2-6; no firm D call. CDR1 and CDR2 (germline): MNHNY, SVGAGI (reference sequence). V was clipped by 0 bases and J by 2 bases, with 5 bases between them. The CDR3 has 15 residues. CDR3: CASSYSETGANVLTF. In nucleotides, the CDR3 is TGTGCCAGCAGTTACTCAGAGACTGGGGCCAACGTCCTGACTTTC.

The chain couples TRBV6-4 to TRBJ1-1, with TRBD1 matching 7 bases. The CDR3 extends over 14 amino acids. Germline-derived CDR1 and CDR2 are MRHNA and SNTAGT. The V gene end was trimmed by 5 bases and the J gene end by 3 bases; junction bases not matched to a gene: 6. CDR3: CASSPYQGDTEAFF. Written as DNA, the CDR3 is TGTGCCAGCAGTCCATATCAGGGGGACACTGAAGCTTTCTTT.

The chain couples TRBV21-1 to TRBJ1-2. TRBV21-1 is designated a pseudogene. The CDR3 has 12 amino acids. The DNA of the CDR3 is TGTGCCACTCCCTACGGCATCTATGGCTACACCTTC. Translated, it gives CATPYGIYGYTF.

The chain uses TRBV23-1 and TRBJ1-2; no reliable D call. TRBV23-1 is recorded as an ORF, its role being uncertain. V lost 7 bases, J lost 6 bases, and 12 bases lay in between. The CDR3 is 12 amino acids. DNA for the CDR3: TGCGCCAGCAAACGGCCAAGCGATGGCTACACCTTC. Protein sequence: CASKRPSDGYTF.

V gene TRBV28 combines with J gene TRBJ2-5; 8 positions match TRBD1. The junction had 14 bases not matched to a gene; V was cut back by 8 bases and J by 0 bases. Germline V gene lookup returns CDR1 MDHEN and CDR2 SYDVKM. The length of the CDR3 is 17 residues. CDR3 DNA: TGTGCCAGCCTCCCCGGCCCGGGACAGGCAAACCAAGAGACCCAGTACTTC. It specifies CASLPGPGQANQETQYF.